Listed below are T cell receptor beta chains from one sample, sequenced in a study of blood T cell repertoires in COVID-19. Repertoires were generated with immunoSEQ multiplex PCR, while TCRdb's copy carries only in-frame clones and drops some. The data hold about 260,000 clones, with approximately 90% observed a single time. Source material: PBMCs or T cells enriched from blood (not recorded which). Source of these receptors: a man aged 40-49 years who had been exposed to COVID-19. Each CDR3 is given with its conserved first and last residue. D genes are given only for firm matches. The size field is filled for only some rows; it gives once, few, many or a size class.

J gene: TRBJ2-1; clone size: NA; D gene: TRBD2; V gene: TRBV5-1; CDR3 length: 17; CDR3 protein: CASSLGGLAGRGNEQFF; CDR3 DNA: TGCGCCAGCAGCTTGGGGGGACTAGCGGGGAGAGGCAATGAGCAGTTCTTC
J gene: TRBJ2-2; clone size: NA; D gene: NA; V gene: TRBV4-3; CDR3 length: 17; CDR3 protein: CASSQGRDSRGTGELFF; CDR3 DNA: TGCGCCAGCAGCCAAGGTCGGGACTCCCGTGGGACCGGGGAGCTGTTTTTT
J gene: TRBJ2-7; clone size: NA; D gene: TRBD1; V gene: TRBV28; CDR3 length: 13; CDR3 protein: CASSRDRFREQYF; CDR3 DNA: TGTGCCAGCAGTAGGGACAGGTTCAGGGAGCAGTACTTC
J gene: TRBJ2-3; clone size: NA; D gene: NA; V gene: TRBV28; CDR3 length: 15; CDR3 protein: CASSLGTSPTDTQYF; CDR3 DNA: TGTGCCAGCAGTTTAGGGACATCCCCCACAGATACGCAGTATTTT
J gene: TRBJ2-5; clone size: NA; D gene: NA; V gene: TRBV11-2; CDR3 length: 15; CDR3 protein: CASSYRDIGQETQYF; CDR3 DNA: TGTGCCAGCAGCTACCGGGACATTGGGCAAGAGACCCAGTACTTC
J gene: TRBJ1-1; clone size: NA; D gene: NA; V gene: TRBV6-2/TRBV6-3; CDR3 length: 12; CDR3 protein: CASSYKTGRTFF; CDR3 DNA: TGTGCCAGCAGTTACAAGACAGGTCGTACTTTCTTT
J gene: TRBJ1-1; clone size: NA; D gene: TRBD1; V gene: TRBV5-1; CDR3 length: 15; CDR3 protein: CASSEGQGRVTEAFF; CDR3 DNA: TGCGCCAGCAGCGAAGGACAGGGTAGGGTCACTGAAGCTTTCTTT
J gene: TRBJ2-3; clone size: NA; D gene: NA; V gene: TRBV3-1/TRBV3-2; CDR3 length: 18; CDR3 protein: CASSQKQRVSHSADTQYF; CDR3 DNA: TGTGCCAGCAGCCAAAAACAGCGGGTTTCCCATTCGGCGGATACGCAGTATTTT
J gene: TRBJ2-5; clone size: NA; D gene: NA; V gene: TRBV9; CDR3 length: 13; CDR3 protein: CASSVAGDDTQYF; CDR3 DNA: TGTGCCAGCAGCGTAGCGGGAGATGATACCCAGTACTTC
J gene: TRBJ2-2; clone size: once; D gene: TRBD2; V gene: TRBV7-7; CDR3 length: 15; CDR3 protein: CASSPQAGVVGELFF; CDR3 DNA: TGTGCTAGCAGCCCCCAAGCGGGAGTTGTAGGGGAGCTGTTTTTT
J gene: TRBJ2-3; clone size: NA; D gene: TRBD2; V gene: TRBV13; CDR3 length: 16; CDR3 protein: CASSSTSGNTHDTQYF; CDR3 DNA: TGTGCCAGCAGCTCGACTAGCGGGAACACACATGATACGCAGTATTTT
J gene: TRBJ2-3; clone size: NA; D gene: TRBD2; V gene: TRBV11-3; CDR3 length: 20; CDR3 protein: CASSLDPLVLAGVCTDTQYF; CDR3 DNA: TGTGCCAGCAGCTTAGATCCTCTCGTGCTAGCGGGAGTTTGCACAGATACGCAGTATTTT
J gene: TRBJ1-3; clone size: NA; D gene: NA; V gene: TRBV15; CDR3 length: 15; CDR3 protein: CATSRDLYGGNTIYF; CDR3 DNA: TGTGCCACCAGCAGAGATCTCTACGGAGGGAACACCATATATTTT
J gene: TRBJ1-2; clone size: NA; D gene: NA; V gene: TRBV7-9; CDR3 length: 17; CDR3 protein: CASSLGGSEGSLYGYTF; CDR3 DNA: TGTGCCAGCAGCTTAGGTGGATCCGAGGGTTCCCTTTATGGCTACACCTTC
J gene: TRBJ2-7; clone size: NA; D gene: NA; V gene: TRBV30; CDR3 length: 16; CDR3 protein: CAWGHGLTVSSYEQYF; CDR3 DNA: TGTGCCTGGGGTCACGGACTAACGGTTTCCTCCTACGAGCAGTACTTC
J gene: TRBJ1-5; clone size: NA; D gene: NA; V gene: TRBV5-6; CDR3 length: 13; CDR3 protein: CASSPDGGTPQHF; CDR3 DNA: TGTGCCAGCAGCCCGGACGGGGGAACGCCCCAGCATTTT
J gene: TRBJ2-1; clone size: NA; D gene: NA; V gene: TRBV12-5; CDR3 length: 14; CDR3 protein: CASGPDWIYNEQFF; CDR3 DNA: TGTGCTAGTGGCCCGGACTGGATCTACAATGAGCAGTTCTTC
J gene: TRBJ1-2; clone size: NA; D gene: NA; V gene: TRBV4-1; CDR3 length: 13; CDR3 protein: CASSQETGIGYTF; CDR3 DNA: TGCGCCAGCAGCCAAGAGACAGGTATCGGCTACACCTTC
J gene: TRBJ2-5; clone size: NA; D gene: NA; V gene: TRBV20-1; CDR3 length: 14; CDR3 protein: CSASFGRGSETQYF; CDR3 DNA: TGCAGTGCTAGTTTTGGCAGGGGATCCGAGACCCAGTACTTC
J gene: TRBJ2-1; clone size: NA; D gene: TRBD1; V gene: TRBV24-1; CDR3 length: 16; CDR3 protein: CATSDTNRGLRNEQFF; CDR3 DNA: TGTGCCACCAGTGACACAAACAGGGGGTTGAGGAATGAGCAGTTCTTC
J gene: TRBJ2-2; clone size: NA; D gene: NA; V gene: TRBV11-3; CDR3 length: 15; CDR3 protein: CASSRESLSTGELFF; CDR3 DNA: TGTGCCAGCAGCCGGGAATCTCTAAGTACCGGGGAGCTGTTTTTT
J gene: TRBJ1-1; clone size: NA; D gene: NA; V gene: TRBV7-9; CDR3 length: 14; CDR3 protein: CASSLSRTNTEAFF; CDR3 DNA: TGTGCCAGCAGCTTATCCAGGACTAACACTGAAGCTTTCTTT
J gene: TRBJ2-1; clone size: NA; D gene: TRBD1; V gene: TRBV7-9; CDR3 length: 18; CDR3 protein: CASSPRLETGGPYNEQFF; CDR3 DNA: TGTGCCAGCAGCCCCCGCTTAGAGACAGGGGGCCCGTACAATGAGCAGTTCTTC
J gene: TRBJ1-1; clone size: NA; D gene: TRBD1; V gene: TRBV28; CDR3 length: 15; CDR3 protein: CASRPPGQGDTEAFF; CDR3 DNA: TGTGCCAGCAGACCCCCGGGACAGGGGGACACTGAAGCTTTCTTT
J gene: TRBJ2-2; clone size: NA; D gene: TRBD1; V gene: TRBV28; CDR3 length: 16; CDR3 protein: CASSLRWTGGTGELFF; CDR3 DNA: TGTGCCAGCAGTTTACGGTGGACAGGCGGGACCGGGGAGCTGTTTTTT
J gene: TRBJ1-1; clone size: NA; D gene: NA; V gene: TRBV30; CDR3 length: 14; CDR3 protein: CAWEDVGMNTEAFF; CDR3 DNA: TGTGCCTGGGAAGACGTGGGCATGAACACTGAAGCTTTCTTT
J gene: TRBJ2-7; clone size: NA; D gene: NA; V gene: TRBV27; CDR3 length: 16; CDR3 protein: CASSLSITGSSYEQYF; CDR3 DNA: TGTGCCAGCAGTTTATCGATAACAGGAAGCTCCTACGAGCAGTACTTC
J gene: TRBJ1-1; clone size: NA; D gene: NA; V gene: TRBV6-6; CDR3 length: 13; CDR3 protein: CASNEGRNTEAFF; CDR3 DNA: TGTGCCAGCAATGAGGGTAGGAACACTGAAGCTTTCTTT
J gene: TRBJ2-1; clone size: NA; D gene: TRBD2; V gene: TRBV7-2; CDR3 length: 16; CDR3 protein: CASSPRLAGGENEQFF; CDR3 DNA: TGTGCCAGCAGCCCTCGACTAGCGGGAGGGGAGAATGAGCAGTTCTTC
J gene: TRBJ1-2; clone size: NA; D gene: NA; V gene: TRBV7-6; CDR3 length: 15; CDR3 protein: CASSSAGTSLSGYTF; CDR3 DNA: TGTGCCAGCAGCTCCGCCGGGACATCTCTATCGGGCTACACCTTC
J gene: TRBJ2-7; clone size: NA; D gene: TRBD2; V gene: TRBV11-2; CDR3 length: 17; CDR3 protein: CASSLDLLAGTSYEQYF; CDR3 DNA: TGTGCCAGCAGCTTAGATTTACTAGCGGGAACATCCTACGAGCAGTACTTC
J gene: TRBJ1-1; clone size: NA; D gene: TRBD1; V gene: TRBV9; CDR3 length: 17; CDR3 protein: CASSPSGGIMGGSEAFF; CDR3 DNA: TGTGCCAGCAGCCCTTCAGGGGGGATAATGGGTGGATCTGAAGCTTTCTTT
J gene: TRBJ2-3; clone size: once; D gene: NA; V gene: TRBV12-3/TRBV12-4; CDR3 length: 11; CDR3 protein: CASSFRDTQYF; CDR3 DNA: TGTGCCAGCAGTTTTCGAGATACGCAGTATTTT
J gene: TRBJ2-5; clone size: NA; D gene: NA; V gene: TRBV3-1/TRBV3-2; CDR3 length: 15; CDR3 protein: CASSYGGNPQETQYF; CDR3 DNA: TGTGCCAGCAGCTACGGAGGAAATCCTCAAGAGACCCAGTACTTC
J gene: TRBJ2-3; clone size: NA; D gene: TRBD1; V gene: TRBV10-3; CDR3 length: 14; CDR3 protein: CAISETGFSDTQYF; CDR3 DNA: TGTGCCATCAGCGAGACAGGGTTTTCGGATACGCAGTATTTT
J gene: TRBJ1-2; clone size: NA; D gene: NA; V gene: TRBV7-2; CDR3 length: 16; CDR3 protein: CASSLAGGTSNYGYTF; CDR3 DNA: TGTGCCAGCAGCTTAGCGGGGGGGACCTCCAACTATGGCTACACCTTC
J gene: TRBJ1-2; clone size: NA; D gene: NA; V gene: TRBV20-1; CDR3 length: 11; CDR3 protein: CSARAGYGYTF; CDR3 DNA: TGCAGTGCTAGAGCAGGGTATGGCTACACCTTC
J gene: TRBJ1-2; clone size: once; D gene: TRBD1; V gene: TRBV7-9; CDR3 length: 13; CDR3 protein: CASSRQGLAGYTF; CDR3 DNA: TGTGCCAGCAGCCGACAGGGCCTCGCTGGCTACACCTTC
J gene: TRBJ2-1; clone size: NA; D gene: NA; V gene: TRBV27; CDR3 length: 15; CDR3 protein: CASSLGTTASNEQFF; CDR3 DNA: TGTGCCAGCAGTTTGGGGACAACGGCTTCGAATGAGCAGTTCTTC
J gene: TRBJ2-1; clone size: NA; D gene: NA; V gene: TRBV29-1; CDR3 length: 16; CDR3 protein: CSVVRAGGGSYNEQFF; CDR3 DNA: TGCAGCGTCGTTAGAGCAGGCGGAGGCTCCTACAATGAGCAGTTCTTC
J gene: TRBJ2-7; clone size: NA; D gene: NA; V gene: TRBV27; CDR3 length: 16; CDR3 protein: CASTPTGSRPFYEQYF; CDR3 DNA: TGTGCCAGCACTCCGACGGGATCCAGACCTTTCTACGAGCAGTACTTC
J gene: TRBJ2-7; clone size: NA; D gene: NA; V gene: TRBV7-6; CDR3 length: 14; CDR3 protein: CASSLAGGIYEQYF; CDR3 DNA: TGTGCCAGCAGCTTAGCGGGGGGAATCTACGAGCAGTACTTC
J gene: TRBJ1-3; clone size: NA; D gene: NA; V gene: TRBV5-4; CDR3 length: 13; CDR3 protein: CASSPAGGGTIYF; CDR3 DNA: TGTGCCAGCAGCCCCGCCGGGGGAGGCACCATATATTTT
J gene: TRBJ2-3; clone size: once; D gene: NA; V gene: TRBV7-3; CDR3 length: 14; CDR3 protein: CASSLATGSDTQYF; CDR3 DNA: TGTGCCAGCAGCTTGGCTACAGGGTCAGATACGCAGTATTTT
J gene: TRBJ2-3; clone size: NA; D gene: NA; V gene: TRBV27; CDR3 length: 16; CDR3 protein: CASSPPPGLHADTQYF; CDR3 DNA: TGTGCCAGCAGTCCCCCCCCGGGACTCCACGCAGATACGCAGTATTTT
J gene: TRBJ1-5; clone size: once; D gene: TRBD1; V gene: TRBV19; CDR3 length: 14; CDR3 protein: CASSEGARDQPQHF; CDR3 DNA: TGTGCCAGTAGCGAGGGGGCGCGGGATCAGCCCCAGCATTTT
J gene: TRBJ2-7; clone size: NA; D gene: TRBD2; V gene: TRBV11-2; CDR3 length: 16; CDR3 protein: CASSLGGSGGAYEQYF; CDR3 DNA: TGTGCCAGCAGCTTAGGAGGTAGCGGGGGTGCCTACGAGCAGTACTTC
J gene: TRBJ2-2; clone size: few; D gene: TRBD1; V gene: TRBV12-5; CDR3 length: 15; CDR3 protein: CASGLGQGNTGELFF; CDR3 DNA: TGTGCTAGTGGTCTGGGACAGGGGAACACCGGGGAGCTGTTTTTT
J gene: TRBJ2-1; clone size: NA; D gene: NA; V gene: TRBV10-3; CDR3 length: 11; CDR3 protein: CAAGTYNEQFF; CDR3 DNA: TGTGCCGCGGGGACCTACAATGAGCAGTTCTTC
J gene: TRBJ1-2; clone size: NA; D gene: NA; V gene: TRBV12-3/TRBV12-4; CDR3 length: 13; CDR3 protein: CASSLLQGYGYTF; CDR3 DNA: TGTGCCAGCAGTTTATTACAGGGTTATGGCTACACCTTC
J gene: TRBJ2-3; clone size: NA; D gene: TRBD2; V gene: TRBV20-1; CDR3 length: 14; CDR3 protein: CSASWASGPNTQYF; CDR3 DNA: TGCAGTGCTAGTTGGGCTAGCGGGCCAAATACGCAGTATTTT
J gene: TRBJ2-5; clone size: NA; D gene: TRBD2; V gene: TRBV7-7; CDR3 length: 16; CDR3 protein: CASRLTSGRDQETQYF; CDR3 DNA: TGTGCCAGCAGGCTGACTAGCGGGAGGGACCAAGAGACCCAGTACTTC
J gene: TRBJ2-1; clone size: NA; D gene: TRBD2; V gene: TRBV24-1; CDR3 length: 15; CDR3 protein: CATSREAGGYNEQFF; CDR3 DNA: TGTGCCACCAGTCGTGAAGCGGGAGGCTACAATGAGCAGTTCTTC
J gene: TRBJ2-2; clone size: NA; D gene: NA; V gene: TRBV28; CDR3 length: 17; CDR3 protein: CASSLGHRAPGTGELFF; CDR3 DNA: TGTGCCAGCAGTTTGGGTCACCGGGCCCCGGGGACCGGGGAGCTGTTTTTT
J gene: TRBJ2-1; clone size: NA; D gene: NA; V gene: TRBV28; CDR3 length: 15; CDR3 protein: CASSLRQVFYNEQFF; CDR3 DNA: TGTGCCAGCAGTTTACGACAGGTTTTCTACAATGAGCAGTTCTTC